This is a list of T cell receptor beta chains from one sample in a study of CD8+ T cells in alopecia areata. The repertoire was sequenced with immunoSEQ multiplex PCR; TCRdb's copy has only in-frame clones and lacks some. The sample holds about 250,000 clones, around three fifths seen once. The sequenced sample was CD4+ T cells sorted from blood, obtained at week 52, from a patient treated with tofacitinib. The receptor set was obtained from a human donor with alopecia areata. Both conserved end residues are part of each CDR3. The D gene is left open where the match is weak. Expanded clones are given a class, and other clones once, few, many or no size at all.

clone size: once
D gene: NA
CDR3 length: 17
V gene: TRBV7-6
J gene: TRBJ2-3
CDR3 DNA: TGTGCCAGCAGCTTAGGCCCCGGGGTAGCGGCCACAGATACGCAGTATTTT
CDR3 protein: CASSLGPGVAATDTQYF

clone size: NA
D gene: TRBD1
CDR3 length: 14
V gene: TRBV7-2
J gene: TRBJ1-5
CDR3 DNA: TGTGCCAGCAGCTATGGGACAGGCTTACAGCCCCAGCATTTT
CDR3 protein: CASSYGTGLQPQHF

clone size: NA
D gene: NA
CDR3 length: 15
V gene: TRBV6-5
J gene: TRBJ2-5
CDR3 DNA: TGTGCCAGCAGTTACTCCGGAGGGCGGAAAGAGACCCAGTACTTC
CDR3 protein: CASSYSGGRKETQYF

clone size: NA
D gene: NA
CDR3 length: 15
V gene: TRBV19
J gene: TRBJ1-2
CDR3 DNA: TGTGCCAGTAGTCAACGGTGGAGGGGTAACTATGGCTACACCTTC
CDR3 protein: CASSQRWRGNYGYTF

clone size: NA
D gene: TRBD1
CDR3 length: 12
V gene: TRBV28
J gene: TRBJ1-2
CDR3 DNA: TGTGCCAGCGGCTCGGGGACAGATGGCTACACCTTC
CDR3 protein: CASGSGTDGYTF

clone size: NA
D gene: NA
CDR3 length: 17
V gene: TRBV14
J gene: TRBJ2-3
CDR3 DNA: TGTGCCAGCAGGATACGAGGGGGGGAGGCTAGCACAGATACGCAGTATTTT
CDR3 protein: CASRIRGGEASTDTQYF

clone size: NA
D gene: TRBD1
CDR3 length: 17
V gene: TRBV10-3
J gene: TRBJ1-2
CDR3 DNA: TGTGCCATCAGTGACTCCCCCGGGGGACAGGGGGCGTGGGGCTACACCTTC
CDR3 protein: CAISDSPGGQGAWGYTF

clone size: NA
D gene: NA
CDR3 length: 12
V gene: TRBV25-1
J gene: TRBJ1-2
CDR3 DNA: TGTGCCAGCAGAAGGGACGGGTATAGCTACACCTTC
CDR3 protein: CASRRDGYSYTF

clone size: NA
D gene: NA
CDR3 length: 14
V gene: TRBV30
J gene: TRBJ1-5
CDR3 DNA: TGTGCCTGGAGTGTAGGGCTGAGCAATCAGCCCCAGCATTTT
CDR3 protein: CAWSVGLSNQPQHF

clone size: NA
D gene: NA
CDR3 length: 13
V gene: TRBV27
J gene: TRBJ2-5
CDR3 DNA: TGTGCCAGCAGTTTATGGGGTGGAGAGACCCAGTACTTC
CDR3 protein: CASSLWGGETQYF

clone size: few
D gene: TRBD1
CDR3 length: 13
V gene: TRBV11-2
J gene: TRBJ1-5
CDR3 DNA: TGTGCCAGCAGCCAGACAGGGAGTCAGCCCCAGCATTTT
CDR3 protein: CASSQTGSQPQHF

clone size: few
D gene: TRBD1
CDR3 length: 13
V gene: TRBV6-1
J gene: TRBJ2-3
CDR3 DNA: TGTGCCAGCATTGGGACAGGGGGCGGCACGCAGTATTTT
CDR3 protein: CASIGTGGGTQYF

clone size: NA
D gene: NA
CDR3 length: 16
V gene: TRBV27
J gene: TRBJ2-7
CDR3 DNA: TGTGCCAGCAGTTTAACCCACAGGGTACGCTCCTACGAGCAGTACTTC
CDR3 protein: CASSLTHRVRSYEQYF

clone size: NA
D gene: NA
CDR3 length: 15
V gene: TRBV7-2
J gene: TRBJ2-2
CDR3 DNA: TGTGCCAGCAGCTTGGACTCCCAGAGATTCCGGGAGCTGTTTTTT
CDR3 protein: CASSLDSQRFRELFF

clone size: few
D gene: NA
CDR3 length: 12
V gene: TRBV30
J gene: TRBJ2-1
CDR3 DNA: TGTGCCTGGAGTGTACCTCCGGGGGAGCAGTTCTTC
CDR3 protein: CAWSVPPGEQFF

clone size: few
D gene: TRBD1
CDR3 length: 12
V gene: TRBV29-1
J gene: TRBJ2-5
CDR3 DNA: TGCAGCGCCCGAGGGGGCGTGGGGACCCAGTACTTC
CDR3 protein: CSARGGVGTQYF

clone size: NA
D gene: NA
CDR3 length: 13
V gene: TRBV7-9
J gene: TRBJ1-2
CDR3 DNA: TGTGCCAGCACCCCTGGAGCTAACTATGGCTACACCTTC
CDR3 protein: CASTPGANYGYTF

clone size: NA
D gene: NA
CDR3 length: 12
V gene: TRBV2
J gene: TRBJ1-5
CDR3 DNA: TGTGCCAGCAGTGATGGTAATCAGCCCCAGCATTTT
CDR3 protein: CASSDGNQPQHF

clone size: NA
D gene: TRBD2
CDR3 length: 14
V gene: TRBV7-3
J gene: TRBJ2-5
CDR3 DNA: TGTGCCAGCAGCCCAGCGGGGGGGCAAGAGACCCAGTACTTC
CDR3 protein: CASSPAGGQETQYF

clone size: NA
D gene: NA
CDR3 length: 14
V gene: TRBV6-6
J gene: TRBJ1-6
CDR3 DNA: TGTGCCAGCAGTTCAGGAGGCGGGAATTCACCCCTCCACTTT
CDR3 protein: CASSSGGGNSPLHF

clone size: NA
D gene: NA
CDR3 length: 12
V gene: TRBV2
J gene: TRBJ2-3
CDR3 DNA: TGTGCCAGCAGGGGCACCACAGATACGCAGTATTTT
CDR3 protein: CASRGTTDTQYF

clone size: once
D gene: TRBD2
CDR3 length: 14
V gene: TRBV29-1
J gene: TRBJ2-1
CDR3 DNA: TGCAGCGCCCACGGGGGGGCGCGAGACAATGAGCAGTTCTTC
CDR3 protein: CSAHGGARDNEQFF

clone size: NA
D gene: NA
CDR3 length: 17
V gene: TRBV7-2
J gene: TRBJ1-6
CDR3 DNA: TGTGCCAGCAGCTTAGCCCCCTCACAGGGTTGGAATTCACCCCTCCACTTT
CDR3 protein: CASSLAPSQGWNSPLHF

clone size: NA
D gene: NA
CDR3 length: 16
V gene: TRBV6-5
J gene: TRBJ2-5
CDR3 DNA: TGTGCCAGCAGTTACGATTTAGCCAGGGCTCAAGAGACCCAGTACTTC
CDR3 protein: CASSYDLARAQETQYF

clone size: few
D gene: NA
CDR3 length: 16
V gene: TRBV11-1
J gene: TRBJ2-6
CDR3 DNA: TGTGCCAGCAGCTCCCGGACGGGCTCTGGGGCCAACGTCCTGACTTTC
CDR3 protein: CASSSRTGSGANVLTF

clone size: NA
D gene: NA
CDR3 length: 15
V gene: TRBV30
J gene: TRBJ1-5
CDR3 DNA: TGTGCCTGGAGCTACCGACGGGAAAGCAATCAGCCCCAGCATTTT
CDR3 protein: CAWSYRRESNQPQHF

clone size: NA
D gene: TRBD2
CDR3 length: 15
V gene: TRBV7-3
J gene: TRBJ2-7
CDR3 DNA: TGTGCCAGCAGCCATAGCGGGGGGCCTACATACGAGCAGTACTTC
CDR3 protein: CASSHSGGPTYEQYF

clone size: few
D gene: NA
CDR3 length: 11
V gene: TRBV29-1
J gene: TRBJ1-2
CDR3 DNA: TGCAGCGTTGAGTATGAGCTCCTCTACACCTTC
CDR3 protein: CSVEYELLYTF

clone size: NA
D gene: NA
CDR3 length: 16
V gene: TRBV4-1
J gene: TRBJ2-1
CDR3 DNA: TGCGCCAGCAGCTCTCAACCGGGACTGGGAGGCAATGAGCAGTTCTTC
CDR3 protein: CASSSQPGLGGNEQFF

clone size: few
D gene: NA
CDR3 length: 11
V gene: TRBV11-2
J gene: TRBJ2-2
CDR3 DNA: TGTGCCAGCAGCTTGAGGGGGGAGCTGTTTTTT
CDR3 protein: CASSLRGELFF

clone size: once
D gene: TRBD1
CDR3 length: 14
V gene: TRBV2
J gene: TRBJ1-6
CDR3 DNA: TGTGCCAGCACCCTAGCAGGGGGCAATTCACCCCTCCACTTT
CDR3 protein: CASTLAGGNSPLHF

clone size: few
D gene: NA
CDR3 length: 15
V gene: TRBV9
J gene: TRBJ1-6
CDR3 DNA: TGTGCCAGCAGCGTAGAGACGGGATATAATTCACCCCTCCACTTT
CDR3 protein: CASSVETGYNSPLHF

clone size: NA
D gene: NA
CDR3 length: 13
V gene: TRBV7-7
J gene: TRBJ2-2
CDR3 DNA: TGTGCTAGCGTAGCGGCGAACACCGGGGAGCTGTTTTTT
CDR3 protein: CASVAANTGELFF

clone size: few
D gene: TRBD1
CDR3 length: 16
V gene: TRBV4-3
J gene: TRBJ1-2
CDR3 DNA: TGCGCCAGCAGCCAAGAGTCCAGGGGGTTTTCCTATGGCTACACCTTC
CDR3 protein: CASSQESRGFSYGYTF

clone size: NA
D gene: TRBD1
CDR3 length: 14
V gene: TRBV11-2
J gene: TRBJ2-5
CDR3 DNA: TGTGCCAGCAGCCCGAGGGGGCGCGGGGAGACCCAGTACTTC
CDR3 protein: CASSPRGRGETQYF

clone size: NA
D gene: TRBD1
CDR3 length: 16
V gene: TRBV6-5
J gene: TRBJ2-1
CDR3 DNA: TGTGCCAGCAGTTACTCCGGACAGGGGATATACAATGAGCAGTTCTTC
CDR3 protein: CASSYSGQGIYNEQFF

clone size: NA
D gene: NA
CDR3 length: 13
V gene: TRBV5-6
J gene: TRBJ1-6
CDR3 DNA: TGTGCCAGCAGCAACAATTATAATTCACCCCTCCACTTT
CDR3 protein: CASSNNYNSPLHF

clone size: NA
D gene: TRBD1
CDR3 length: 15
V gene: TRBV29-1
J gene: TRBJ1-4
CDR3 DNA: TGCAGCGTTGAAGAGGACAGGGGGAAAGGTGAAAAACTGTTTTTT
CDR3 protein: CSVEEDRGKGEKLFF

clone size: NA
D gene: TRBD1
CDR3 length: 14
V gene: TRBV29-1
J gene: TRBJ1-2
CDR3 DNA: TGCAGCGTCCCGGGACAGATATCTAACTATGGCTACACCTTC
CDR3 protein: CSVPGQISNYGYTF

clone size: few
D gene: NA
CDR3 length: 16
V gene: TRBV15
J gene: TRBJ1-1
CDR3 DNA: TGTGCCACCAGCAGAGGAACGACAGGCCGAGGCACTGAAGCTTTCTTT
CDR3 protein: CATSRGTTGRGTEAFF

clone size: many
D gene: TRBD2
CDR3 length: 17
V gene: TRBV11-2
J gene: TRBJ2-1
CDR3 DNA: TGTGCCAGCAGCTCAGTCTCCCTCGGGACTAGCGACAATGAGCAGTTCTTC
CDR3 protein: CASSSVSLGTSDNEQFF

clone size: once
D gene: NA
CDR3 length: 13
V gene: TRBV6-5
J gene: TRBJ2-4
CDR3 DNA: TGTGCCAGCAGTTGGGGGGTCAAAAACATTCAGTACTTC
CDR3 protein: CASSWGVKNIQYF

clone size: NA
D gene: NA
CDR3 length: 11
V gene: TRBV20-1
J gene: TRBJ2-3
CDR3 DNA: TGCAGTGCTGACAGCCGTGATACGCAGTATTTT
CDR3 protein: CSADSRDTQYF

clone size: few
D gene: TRBD1
CDR3 length: 13
V gene: TRBV7-9
J gene: TRBJ2-3
CDR3 DNA: TGTGCCAGCGGGACAGAGCCTACAGATACGCAGTATTTT
CDR3 protein: CASGTEPTDTQYF

clone size: NA
D gene: TRBD1
CDR3 length: 13
V gene: TRBV25-1
J gene: TRBJ1-5
CDR3 DNA: TGTGCCAGCAGCCGACAGGGGGGCCAGCCCCAGCATTTT
CDR3 protein: CASSRQGGQPQHF

clone size: NA
D gene: NA
CDR3 length: 14
V gene: TRBV2
J gene: TRBJ2-5
CDR3 DNA: TGTGCCAGCGCGAACCGGGAGTACCAAGAGACCCAGTACTTC
CDR3 protein: CASANREYQETQYF

clone size: few
D gene: NA
CDR3 length: 14
V gene: TRBV7-2
J gene: TRBJ2-1
CDR3 DNA: TGTGCCAGCAGCCCTACACTACAGGGCAATGAGCAGTTCTTC
CDR3 protein: CASSPTLQGNEQFF

clone size: NA
D gene: NA
CDR3 length: 15
V gene: TRBV30
J gene: TRBJ1-2
CDR3 DNA: TGTGCCTGGAGTCCGCTATTAGCAGAGTTCTATGGCTACACCTTC
CDR3 protein: CAWSPLLAEFYGYTF

clone size: NA
D gene: NA
CDR3 length: 11
V gene: TRBV30
J gene: TRBJ1-1
CDR3 DNA: TGTGCCTGGAGTGTCGGTGGTCAAACTTTCTTT
CDR3 protein: CAWSVGGQTFF

clone size: NA
D gene: TRBD1
CDR3 length: 15
V gene: TRBV5-1
J gene: TRBJ2-7
CDR3 DNA: TGCGCCAGCAGCAACCCAGGACAGGGAAGAGGTGAGCAGTACTTC
CDR3 protein: CASSNPGQGRGEQYF